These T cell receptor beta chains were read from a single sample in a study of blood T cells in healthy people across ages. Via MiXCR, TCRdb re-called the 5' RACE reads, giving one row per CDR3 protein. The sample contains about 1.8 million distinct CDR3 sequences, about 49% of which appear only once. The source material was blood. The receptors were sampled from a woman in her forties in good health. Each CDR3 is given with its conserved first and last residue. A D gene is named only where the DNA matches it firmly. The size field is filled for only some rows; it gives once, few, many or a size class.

CDR3nt: TGTGCCAGCAGTCACTTCGGCGAAACAGGGGAGACCCAGTACTTC
CDR3aa: CASSHFGETGETQYF
abundance: -
d_gene: -
len: 15
v_gene: TRBV27
j_gene: TRBJ2-5

CDR3nt: TGTGCCAGCAGCTACGACAGGGGGACCTCTGGGGCCAACGTCCTGACTTTC
CDR3aa: CASSYDRGTSGANVLTF
abundance: -
d_gene: TRBD1
len: 17
v_gene: TRBV5-4
j_gene: TRBJ2-6

CDR3nt: TGTGCCAGCAGCCCTTCCCTGATGAGCGGGGGCTTTCCATATGAGCAGTTCTTC
CDR3aa: CASSPSLMSGGFPYEQFF
abundance: -
d_gene: TRBD2
len: 18
v_gene: TRBV27
j_gene: TRBJ2-1

CDR3nt: TGCGCCAGCAGAGAAGCTAGCGGGGGGAGGAGGGAGCAGTTCTTC
CDR3aa: CASREASGGRREQFF
abundance: few
d_gene: TRBD2
len: 15
v_gene: TRBV4-3
j_gene: TRBJ2-1

CDR3nt: TGCGCCAGCAGCTTGGAGATAGGGTCAGAAGATAATTCACCCCTCCACTTT
CDR3aa: CASSLEIGSEDNSPLHF
abundance: -
d_gene: -
len: 17
v_gene: TRBV5-1
j_gene: TRBJ1-6

CDR3nt: TGTGCCAGCAGTTACCGTCGCGGTCGGGTTAACACAGATACGCAGTATTTT
CDR3aa: CASSYRRGRVNTDTQYF
abundance: once
d_gene: -
len: 17
v_gene: TRBV6-2/TRBV6-3
j_gene: TRBJ2-3

CDR3nt: TGTGCTAGCAGGGGACAGGCGGGAGAGACCCAGTACTTC
CDR3aa: CASRGQAGETQYF
abundance: -
d_gene: TRBD1
len: 13
v_gene: TRBV25-1
j_gene: TRBJ2-5

CDR3nt: TGTGCCAGCAGCTTGATAGGACAGAAGGACACTGAAGCTTTCTTT
CDR3aa: CASSLIGQKDTEAFF
abundance: -
d_gene: -
len: 15
v_gene: TRBV5-6
j_gene: TRBJ1-1

CDR3nt: TGCGCCAGCAGTGAGGAGGCGGGGGGGAATGAGCAGTTCTTC
CDR3aa: CASSEEAGGNEQFF
abundance: few
d_gene: TRBD2
len: 14
v_gene: TRBV10-1
j_gene: TRBJ2-1

CDR3nt: TGCGCCAGCAGCCAAGATCCAGCTACCTACTACGGCTACACCTTC
CDR3aa: CASSQDPATYYGYTF
abundance: -
d_gene: -
len: 15
v_gene: TRBV4-1
j_gene: TRBJ1-2

CDR3nt: TGTGCCAGCAGCAAACTAGCGAGGAGTCAAGAGACCCAGTACTTC
CDR3aa: CASSKLARSQETQYF
abundance: -
d_gene: TRBD2
len: 15
v_gene: TRBV7-9
j_gene: TRBJ2-5

CDR3nt: TGTGCCAGCAGCGTAGGGCGGGGGATAGGCAATGAGCAGTTCTTC
CDR3aa: CASSVGRGIGNEQFF
abundance: -
d_gene: TRBD2
len: 15
v_gene: TRBV9
j_gene: TRBJ2-1

CDR3nt: TGTGCCAGCCGTGAGGGACTAGAGGGCAATGAGCAGTTCTTC
CDR3aa: CASREGLEGNEQFF
abundance: -
d_gene: TRBD2
len: 14
v_gene: TRBV6-4
j_gene: TRBJ2-1

CDR3nt: TGCGCCAGCAGCCACAAACAGGGCTCGATTAGCACAGATACGCAGTATTTT
CDR3aa: CASSHKQGSISTDTQYF
abundance: once
d_gene: -
len: 17
v_gene: TRBV4-1
j_gene: TRBJ2-3

CDR3nt: TGTGCCAGCAGCCAAGATTCCGAACTTCCCTATGGCTACACCTTC
CDR3aa: CASSQDSELPYGYTF
abundance: few
d_gene: -
len: 15
v_gene: TRBV14
j_gene: TRBJ1-2

CDR3nt: TGTGCCAGCAGCCACGGTGCGGGGCTAGGCTATGGCTACACCTTC
CDR3aa: CASSHGAGLGYGYTF
abundance: -
d_gene: -
len: 15
v_gene: TRBV3-1
j_gene: TRBJ1-2

CDR3nt: TGTGCCAGCAGCATCCGGACAACCTGGGATACGCAGTATTTT
CDR3aa: CASSIRTTWDTQYF
abundance: -
d_gene: -
len: 14
v_gene: TRBV7-2
j_gene: TRBJ2-3

CDR3nt: TGCAGTGCTAGTGAGGGCAGACCTCCCTACGAGCAGTACTTC
CDR3aa: CSASEGRPPYEQYF
abundance: few
d_gene: -
len: 14
v_gene: TRBV20-1
j_gene: TRBJ2-7

CDR3nt: TGTGCCAGCGGACTAGCGGGGGGGTCGAATGAGCAGTTCTTC
CDR3aa: CASGLAGGSNEQFF
abundance: few
d_gene: TRBD2
len: 14
v_gene: TRBV6-2/TRBV6-3
j_gene: TRBJ2-1

CDR3nt: TGTGCCAGCAGCTTTCTCAGGGATAGGGAGACCCAGTACTTC
CDR3aa: CASSFLRDRETQYF
abundance: -
d_gene: -
len: 14
v_gene: TRBV7-9
j_gene: TRBJ2-5

CDR3nt: TGTGCCAGCGGGGACATCTACGAGCAGTACTTC
CDR3aa: CASGDIYEQYF
abundance: -
d_gene: -
len: 11
v_gene: TRBV28
j_gene: TRBJ2-7

CDR3nt: TGTGCCAGCAGTTACCGACCCGGCCACCAAGAGACCCAGTACTTC
CDR3aa: CASSYRPGHQETQYF
abundance: once
d_gene: -
len: 15
v_gene: TRBV5-5
j_gene: TRBJ2-5

CDR3nt: TGCAGTGCTCATATGACTAGCGGGGAAGAGACCCAGTACTTC
CDR3aa: CSAHMTSGEETQYF
abundance: few
d_gene: TRBD2
len: 14
v_gene: TRBV20-1
j_gene: TRBJ2-5

CDR3nt: TGCGCCAGCAGCGCGGGACAGCCAAGCACAGATACGCAGTATTTT
CDR3aa: CASSAGQPSTDTQYF
abundance: -
d_gene: -
len: 15
v_gene: TRBV5-1
j_gene: TRBJ2-3

CDR3nt: TGTGCCAGCAGCTTTCCCCTTGGAGGCGGGGGGGCCTTAAAGACCCAGTACTTC
CDR3aa: CASSFPLGGGGALKTQYF
abundance: many
d_gene: TRBD2
len: 18
v_gene: TRBV7-2
j_gene: TRBJ2-5

CDR3nt: TGCAGTGCTAGGGGCGGGGGTACGGATACGCAGTATTTT
CDR3aa: CSARGGGTDTQYF
abundance: many
d_gene: TRBD2
len: 13
v_gene: TRBV20-1
j_gene: TRBJ2-3

CDR3nt: TGTGCCAGCATACTGCGGACAGGCGGCTACGATGAGCAGTTCTTC
CDR3aa: CASILRTGGYDEQFF
abundance: -
d_gene: TRBD1
len: 15
v_gene: TRBV6-6
j_gene: TRBJ2-1

CDR3nt: TGCAGCGTTGCGGGACAGGGTTCCCCCGGGCAGTACTTC
CDR3aa: CSVAGQGSPGQYF
abundance: few
d_gene: TRBD1
len: 13
v_gene: TRBV29-1
j_gene: TRBJ2-7

CDR3nt: TGTGCCAGCATCATAGCGGGGGGGATCCAAGACGATACGCAGTATTTT
CDR3aa: CASIIAGGIQDDTQYF
abundance: -
d_gene: TRBD2
len: 16
v_gene: TRBV2
j_gene: TRBJ2-3

CDR3nt: TGTGCCAGCAGTTTGGACAGTTATGAAAAACTGTTTTTT
CDR3aa: CASSLDSYEKLFF
abundance: -
d_gene: -
len: 13
v_gene: TRBV28
j_gene: TRBJ1-4

CDR3nt: TGTGCCAGCAGTTCGGGACGGCCGGAGACCCAGTACTTC
CDR3aa: CASSSGRPETQYF
abundance: -
d_gene: -
len: 13
v_gene: TRBV12-3/TRBV12-4
j_gene: TRBJ2-5

CDR3nt: TGCAGAAGCCTTAAAAGTACGAACTATGGCTACACCTTC
CDR3aa: CRSLKSTNYGYTF
abundance: -
d_gene: -
len: 13
v_gene: TRBV29-1
j_gene: TRBJ1-2

CDR3nt: TGCAGTGCTAGTACAGGCTTAGATGGCTACACCTTC
CDR3aa: CSASTGLDGYTF
abundance: -
d_gene: -
len: 12
v_gene: TRBV20-1
j_gene: TRBJ1-2

CDR3nt: TGCAGCGTTGATTCCAGGGGGACCGGGGAGCTGTTTTTT
CDR3aa: CSVDSRGTGELFF
abundance: -
d_gene: TRBD1
len: 13
v_gene: TRBV29-1
j_gene: TRBJ2-2

CDR3nt: TGTGCCAGTAGTCTTTGGGGAACAGGGTTATTGAACACTGAAGCTTTCTTT
CDR3aa: CASSLWGTGLLNTEAFF
abundance: -
d_gene: -
len: 17
v_gene: TRBV19
j_gene: TRBJ1-1

CDR3nt: TGTGCCAGCAGTTCCTCTGGGGGATTGGTCGAGCAGTACTTC
CDR3aa: CASSSSGGLVEQYF
abundance: -
d_gene: -
len: 14
v_gene: TRBV28
j_gene: TRBJ2-7

CDR3nt: TGTGCCAGCAGTTACAGGGGTGATGATGGCTACACCTTC
CDR3aa: CASSYRGDDGYTF
abundance: -
d_gene: -
len: 13
v_gene: TRBV6-5
j_gene: TRBJ1-2

CDR3nt: TGTGCCACGTCCCCCGTTGAGACATTTCCTCCCACCTTC
CDR3aa: CATSPVETFPPTF
abundance: -
d_gene: -
len: 13
v_gene: TRBV27
j_gene: TRBJ1-2

CDR3nt: TGCGCCAGCAACTCGGGAACTAGCACAGATACGCAGTATTTT
CDR3aa: CASNSGTSTDTQYF
abundance: -
d_gene: -
len: 14
v_gene: TRBV5-1
j_gene: TRBJ2-3

CDR3nt: TGCAGTGCTCATGGACAGGGGGCCCATGGCTACACCTTC
CDR3aa: CSAHGQGAHGYTF
abundance: -
d_gene: TRBD1
len: 13
v_gene: TRBV20-1
j_gene: TRBJ1-2

CDR3nt: TGCAGCGTTCGGCATGATAACTATGGCTACACCTTC
CDR3aa: CSVRHDNYGYTF
abundance: -
d_gene: -
len: 12
v_gene: TRBV29-1
j_gene: TRBJ1-2

CDR3nt: TGTGCCAGCAGGGACCAAACCCCTCGAGATACGCAGTATTTT
CDR3aa: CASRDQTPRDTQYF
abundance: -
d_gene: -
len: 14
v_gene: TRBV2
j_gene: TRBJ2-3

CDR3nt: TGCGCCAGCAGCTTAAGGCGGCAGGGGACCGGGGCCAACGTCCTGACTTTC
CDR3aa: CASSLRRQGTGANVLTF
abundance: -
d_gene: -
len: 17
v_gene: TRBV5-1
j_gene: TRBJ2-6

CDR3nt: TGCAGTGCTAGTAGTGGGCAGGGATATGGCTACACCTTC
CDR3aa: CSASSGQGYGYTF
abundance: once
d_gene: -
len: 13
v_gene: TRBV20-1
j_gene: TRBJ1-2

CDR3nt: TGTGCCAGCAGTGCTAATTTAAACCTCTACGAGCAGTACTTC
CDR3aa: CASSANLNLYEQYF
abundance: -
d_gene: -
len: 14
v_gene: TRBV6-2/TRBV6-3
j_gene: TRBJ2-7

CDR3nt: TGCGCCAGCAGCCAAGAAGGGGTCCGGACAGCGATTAACTATGGCTACACCTTC
CDR3aa: CASSQEGVRTAINYGYTF
abundance: -
d_gene: -
len: 18
v_gene: TRBV4-1
j_gene: TRBJ1-2

CDR3nt: TGTGCCAGCAGCTCAAAGGGGGCCCCCTACGAGCAGTACTTC
CDR3aa: CASSSKGAPYEQYF
abundance: -
d_gene: TRBD1
len: 14
v_gene: TRBV7-2
j_gene: TRBJ2-7

CDR3nt: TGCGCCAGCAACAGGACAGGGGGCATGGATGAGCAGTTCTTC
CDR3aa: CASNRTGGMDEQFF
abundance: -
d_gene: TRBD1
len: 14
v_gene: TRBV4-3
j_gene: TRBJ2-1

CDR3nt: TGTGCCAGCAGTGACGGGTATCCTGGGGCCAACGTCCTGACTTTC
CDR3aa: CASSDGYPGANVLTF
abundance: -
d_gene: -
len: 15
v_gene: TRBV6-1
j_gene: TRBJ2-6

CDR3nt: TGTGCCAGCCGAAGACAGGGTTCCTACAATGAGCAGTACTTC
CDR3aa: CASRRQGSYNEQYF
abundance: once
d_gene: TRBD1
len: 14
v_gene: TRBV2
j_gene: TRBJ2-7

CDR3nt: TGTGCCAGCAGCCAAGGGCAGGGAATGCAGTATTTT
CDR3aa: CASSQGQGMQYF
abundance: once
d_gene: -
len: 12
v_gene: TRBV14
j_gene: TRBJ2-3

CDR3nt: TGTGCCAGCAGTTACCTAGCAGGGATCAACAATGAGCAGTTCTTC
CDR3aa: CASSYLAGINNEQFF
abundance: few
d_gene: -
len: 15
v_gene: TRBV6-2/TRBV6-3
j_gene: TRBJ2-1

CDR3nt: TGTGCCAGCAGCCAAGCAAAGGGGGACGAGCAGTACTTC
CDR3aa: CASSQAKGDEQYF
abundance: few
d_gene: -
len: 13
v_gene: TRBV4-2
j_gene: TRBJ2-7

CDR3nt: TGCGCCAGCAGCTTTCCGCTGGGACTAGCGGGGGGGCCAGTGGGCAATGAGCAGTTCTTC
CDR3aa: CASSFPLGLAGGPVGNEQFF
abundance: -
d_gene: TRBD2
len: 20
v_gene: TRBV5-1
j_gene: TRBJ2-1

CDR3nt: TGCGCCAGCAGCTTGGCCGGTCAGCGGGGGGGACATGAGCAGTTCTTC
CDR3aa: CASSLAGQRGGHEQFF
abundance: -
d_gene: TRBD2
len: 16
v_gene: TRBV5-1
j_gene: TRBJ2-1